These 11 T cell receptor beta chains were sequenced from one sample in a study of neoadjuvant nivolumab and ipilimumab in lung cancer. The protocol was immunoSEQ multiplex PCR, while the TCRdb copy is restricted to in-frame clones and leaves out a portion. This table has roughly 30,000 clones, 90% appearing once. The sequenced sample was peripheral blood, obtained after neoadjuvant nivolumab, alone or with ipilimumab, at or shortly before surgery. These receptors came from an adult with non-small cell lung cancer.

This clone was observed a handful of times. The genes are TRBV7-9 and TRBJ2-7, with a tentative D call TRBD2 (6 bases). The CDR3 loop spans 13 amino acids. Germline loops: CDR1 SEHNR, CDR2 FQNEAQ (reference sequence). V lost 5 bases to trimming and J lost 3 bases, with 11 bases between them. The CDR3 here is CASSAGSYYEQYF. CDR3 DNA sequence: TGTGCCAGCAGCGCGGGGTCCTACTACGAGCAGTACTTC.

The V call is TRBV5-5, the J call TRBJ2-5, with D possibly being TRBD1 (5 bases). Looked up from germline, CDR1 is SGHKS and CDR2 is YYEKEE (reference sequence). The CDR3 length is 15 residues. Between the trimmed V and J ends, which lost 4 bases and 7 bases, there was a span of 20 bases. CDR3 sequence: CASSPAVGDPVTQYF. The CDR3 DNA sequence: TGTGCCAGCAGCCCCGCGGTAGGGGATCCGGTGACCCAGTACTTC.

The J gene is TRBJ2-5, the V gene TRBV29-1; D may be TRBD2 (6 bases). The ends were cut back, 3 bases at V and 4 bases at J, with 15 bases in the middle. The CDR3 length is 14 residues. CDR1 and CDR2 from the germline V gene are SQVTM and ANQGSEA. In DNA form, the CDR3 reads TGCAGCGTTGAGGAGGGGACCGTTCGAGAGACCCAGTACTTC. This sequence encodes CSVEEGTVRETQYF.

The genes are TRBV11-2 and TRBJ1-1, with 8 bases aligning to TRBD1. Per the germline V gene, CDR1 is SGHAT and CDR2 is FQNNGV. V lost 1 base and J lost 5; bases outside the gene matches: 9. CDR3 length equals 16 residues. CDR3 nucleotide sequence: TGTGCCAGCAGCTTAGCAAAATGGACAGGGTGGACTGAAGCTTTCTTT. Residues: CASSLAKWTGWTEAFF.

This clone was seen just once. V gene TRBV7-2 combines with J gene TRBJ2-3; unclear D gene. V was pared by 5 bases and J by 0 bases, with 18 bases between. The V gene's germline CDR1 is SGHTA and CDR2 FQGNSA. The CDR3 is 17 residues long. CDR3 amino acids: CASSPRAGYSSTDTQYF. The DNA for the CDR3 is TGTGCCAGCAGCCCCCGGGCTGGCTATTCTAGCACAGATACGCAGTATTTT.

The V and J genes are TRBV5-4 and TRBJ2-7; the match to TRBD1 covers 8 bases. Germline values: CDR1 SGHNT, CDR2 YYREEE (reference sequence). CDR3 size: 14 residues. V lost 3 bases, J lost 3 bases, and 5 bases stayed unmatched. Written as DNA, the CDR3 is TGTGCCAGCAGCTCGGGACAGGACCTCTACGAGCAGTACTTC. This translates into CASSSGQDLYEQYF.

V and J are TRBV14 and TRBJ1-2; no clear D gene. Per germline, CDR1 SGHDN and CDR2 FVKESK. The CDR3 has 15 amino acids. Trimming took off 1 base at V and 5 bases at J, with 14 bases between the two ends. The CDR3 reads CASSQVYEPRYGYTF. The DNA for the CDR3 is TGTGCCAGCAGCCAAGTGTACGAGCCAAGATATGGCTACACCTTC.

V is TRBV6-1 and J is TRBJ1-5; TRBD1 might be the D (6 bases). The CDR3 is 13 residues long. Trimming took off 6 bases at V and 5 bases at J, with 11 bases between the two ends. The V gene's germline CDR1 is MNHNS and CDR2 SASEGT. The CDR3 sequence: CASSRGFDQPQHF. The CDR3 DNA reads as TGTGCCAGCAGCAGGGGATTCGATCAGCCCCAGCATTTT.

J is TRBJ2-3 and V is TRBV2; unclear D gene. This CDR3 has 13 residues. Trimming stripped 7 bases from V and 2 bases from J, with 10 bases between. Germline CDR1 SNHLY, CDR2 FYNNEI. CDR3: CASNPPFTDTQYF. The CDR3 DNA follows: TGTGCCAGCAACCCGCCGTTCACAGATACGCAGTATTTT.

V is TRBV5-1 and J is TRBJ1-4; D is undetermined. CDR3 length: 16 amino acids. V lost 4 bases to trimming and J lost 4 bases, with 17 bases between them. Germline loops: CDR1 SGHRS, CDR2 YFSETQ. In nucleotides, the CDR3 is TGCGCCAGCAGCCTTAAAACCCCTGCGGTTAATGAAAAACTGTTTTTT. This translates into CASSLKTPAVNEKLFF.

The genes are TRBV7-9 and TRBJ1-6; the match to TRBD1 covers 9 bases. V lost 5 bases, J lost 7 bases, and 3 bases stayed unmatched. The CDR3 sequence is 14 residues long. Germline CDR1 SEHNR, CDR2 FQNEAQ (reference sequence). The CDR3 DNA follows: TGTGCCAGCAGCGACAGGGGGGGGAATTCACCCCTCCACTTT. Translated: CASSDRGGNSPLHF.